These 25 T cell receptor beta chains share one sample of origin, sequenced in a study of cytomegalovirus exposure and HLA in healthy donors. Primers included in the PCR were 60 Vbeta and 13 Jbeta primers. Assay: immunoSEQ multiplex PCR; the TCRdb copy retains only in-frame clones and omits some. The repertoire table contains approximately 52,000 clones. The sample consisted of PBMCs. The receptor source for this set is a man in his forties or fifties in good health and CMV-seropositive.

The DNA for the CDR3 is TGCAGCGTTGAAGATTCAGGGGCGGGTGAGCAGTACTTC. It codes for CSVEDSGAGEQYF. The genes are TRBV29-1 and TRBJ2-7; weak D call: TRBD1 (6 bases). Germline CDR1 reads SQVTM; CDR2 reads ANQGSEA. The V and J ends lost 0 bases and 7 bases respectively, with 13 bases between them. The CDR3 is made up of 13 amino acids.

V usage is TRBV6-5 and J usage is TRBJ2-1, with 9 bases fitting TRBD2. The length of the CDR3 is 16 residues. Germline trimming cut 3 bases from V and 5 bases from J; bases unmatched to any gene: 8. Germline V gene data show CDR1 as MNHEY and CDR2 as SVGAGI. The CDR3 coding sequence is TGTGCCAGCAGTTATGGGGGCGGGAGGGCCGACAATGAGCAGTTCTTC. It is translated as CASSYGGGRADNEQFF.

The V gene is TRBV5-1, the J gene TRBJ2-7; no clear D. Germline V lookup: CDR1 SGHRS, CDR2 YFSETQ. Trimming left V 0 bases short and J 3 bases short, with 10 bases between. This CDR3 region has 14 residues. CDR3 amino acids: CASSLVAGVYEQYF. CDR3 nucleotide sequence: TGCGCCAGCAGCTTGGTAGCCGGAGTCTACGAGCAGTACTTC.

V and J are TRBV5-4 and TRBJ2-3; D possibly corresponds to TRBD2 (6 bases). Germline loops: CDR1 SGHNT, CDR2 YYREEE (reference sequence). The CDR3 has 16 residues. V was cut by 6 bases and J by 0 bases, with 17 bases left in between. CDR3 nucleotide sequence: TGTGCCAGCAACACAGGAGGGGCTGTGAGCACAGATACGCAGTATTTT. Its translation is CASNTGGAVSTDTQYF.

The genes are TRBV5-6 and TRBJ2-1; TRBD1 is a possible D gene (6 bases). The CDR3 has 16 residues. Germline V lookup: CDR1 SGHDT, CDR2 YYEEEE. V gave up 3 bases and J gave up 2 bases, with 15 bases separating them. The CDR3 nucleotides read TGTGCCAGCAGCTCCCTCAGGGGAGACGCCTACAATGAGCAGTTCTTC. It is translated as CASSSLRGDAYNEQFF.

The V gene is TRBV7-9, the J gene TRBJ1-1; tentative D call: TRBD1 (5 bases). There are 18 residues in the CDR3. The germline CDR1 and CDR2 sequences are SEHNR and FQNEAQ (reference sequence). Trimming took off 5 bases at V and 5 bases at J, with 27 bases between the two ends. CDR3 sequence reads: CASSNPRSASNRGTEAFF. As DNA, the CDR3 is TGTGCCAGCAGCAACCCCCGGTCCGCGAGCAATCGGGGGACTGAAGCTTTCTTT.

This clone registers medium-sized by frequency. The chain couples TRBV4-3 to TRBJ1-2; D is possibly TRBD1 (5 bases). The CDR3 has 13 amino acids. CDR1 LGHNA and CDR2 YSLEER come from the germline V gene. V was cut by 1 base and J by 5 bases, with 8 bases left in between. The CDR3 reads CASSQVAGYGYTF. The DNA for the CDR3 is TGCGCCAGCAGCCAAGTGGCAGGGTATGGCTACACCTTC.

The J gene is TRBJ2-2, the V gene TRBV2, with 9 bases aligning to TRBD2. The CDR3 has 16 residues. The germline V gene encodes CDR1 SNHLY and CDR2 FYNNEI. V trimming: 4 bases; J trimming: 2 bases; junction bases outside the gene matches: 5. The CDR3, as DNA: TGTGCCAGCAGTGCGAGGCGGGGGGGAAACACCGGGGAGCTGTTTTTT. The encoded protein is CASSARRGGNTGELFF.

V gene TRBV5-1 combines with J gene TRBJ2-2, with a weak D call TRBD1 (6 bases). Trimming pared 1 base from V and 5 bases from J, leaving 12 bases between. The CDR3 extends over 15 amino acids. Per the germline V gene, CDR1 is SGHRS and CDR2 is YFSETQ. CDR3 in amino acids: CASSLRSGETGELFF. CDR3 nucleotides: TGCGCCAGCAGCTTGCGTTCAGGGGAAACCGGGGAGCTGTTTTTT.

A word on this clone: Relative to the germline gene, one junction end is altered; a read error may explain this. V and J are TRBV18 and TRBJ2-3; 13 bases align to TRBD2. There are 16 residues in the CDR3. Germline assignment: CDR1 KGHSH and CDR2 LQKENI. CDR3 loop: CASAPRTSGGTDTQYF. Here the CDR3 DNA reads TGTGCCAGCGCACCAAGGACTAGCGGGGGAACAGATACGCAGTATTTT.

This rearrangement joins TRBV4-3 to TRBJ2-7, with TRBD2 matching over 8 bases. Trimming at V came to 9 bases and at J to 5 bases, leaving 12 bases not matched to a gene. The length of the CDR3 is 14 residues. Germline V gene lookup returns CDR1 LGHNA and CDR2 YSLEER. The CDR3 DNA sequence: TGCGCCAGTTCACCGGGACTAGTTCTCCACGAGCAGTACTTC. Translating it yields CASSPGLVLHEQYF.

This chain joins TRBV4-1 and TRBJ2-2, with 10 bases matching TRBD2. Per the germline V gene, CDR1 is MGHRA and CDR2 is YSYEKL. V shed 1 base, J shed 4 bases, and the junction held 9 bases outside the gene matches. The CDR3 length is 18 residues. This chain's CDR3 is CASSQVPAGGSFTGELFF. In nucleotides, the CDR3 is TGCGCCAGCAGCCAAGTACCAGCGGGGGGGTCCTTCACCGGGGAGCTGTTTTTT.

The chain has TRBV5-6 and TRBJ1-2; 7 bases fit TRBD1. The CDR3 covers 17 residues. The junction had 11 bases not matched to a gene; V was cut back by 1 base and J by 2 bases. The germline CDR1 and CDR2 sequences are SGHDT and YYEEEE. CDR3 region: CASSLSGQVVRNYGYTF. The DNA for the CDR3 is TGTGCCAGCAGCTTGAGTGGACAGGTGGTGAGAAACTATGGCTACACCTTC.

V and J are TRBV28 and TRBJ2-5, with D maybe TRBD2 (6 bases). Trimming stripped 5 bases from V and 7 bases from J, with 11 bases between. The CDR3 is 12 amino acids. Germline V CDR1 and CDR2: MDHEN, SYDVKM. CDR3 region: CASSPGDRTQYF. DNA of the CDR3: TGTGCCAGCAGTCCGGGGGATAGGACCCAGTACTTC. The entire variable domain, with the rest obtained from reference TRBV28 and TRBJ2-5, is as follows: DVKVTQSSRYLVKRTGEKVFLECVQDMDHENMFWYRQDPGLGLRLIYFSYDVKMKEKGDIPEGYSVSREKKERFSLILESASTNQTSMYLCASSPGDRTQYFGPGTRLLVL.

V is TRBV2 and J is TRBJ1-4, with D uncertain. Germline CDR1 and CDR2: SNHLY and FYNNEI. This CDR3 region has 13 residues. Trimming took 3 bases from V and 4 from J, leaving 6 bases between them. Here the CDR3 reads CASSDGSNEKLFF. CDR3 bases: TGTGCCAGCAGTGACGGGAGTAATGAAAAACTGTTTTTT.

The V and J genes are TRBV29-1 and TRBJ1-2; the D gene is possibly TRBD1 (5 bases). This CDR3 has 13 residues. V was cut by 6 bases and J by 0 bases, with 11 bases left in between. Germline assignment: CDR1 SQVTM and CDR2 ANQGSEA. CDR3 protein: CSVQGPSNYGYTF. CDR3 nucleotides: TGCAGCGTCCAGGGCCCTTCTAACTATGGCTACACCTTC.

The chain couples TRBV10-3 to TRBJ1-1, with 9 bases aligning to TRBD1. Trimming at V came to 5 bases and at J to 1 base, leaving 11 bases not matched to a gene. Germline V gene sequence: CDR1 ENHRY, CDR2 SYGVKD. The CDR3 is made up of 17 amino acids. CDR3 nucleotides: TGTGCCATCAGTTCAGGCACAGGGGGCTTGAAGAACACTGAAGCTTTCTTT. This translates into CAISSGTGGLKNTEAFF.

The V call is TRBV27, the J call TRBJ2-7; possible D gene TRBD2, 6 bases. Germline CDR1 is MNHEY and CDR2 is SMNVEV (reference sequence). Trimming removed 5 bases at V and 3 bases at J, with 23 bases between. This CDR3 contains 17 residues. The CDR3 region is CASSPRWTGVLNYEQYF. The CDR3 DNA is TGTGCCAGCAGTCCCCGTTGGACGGGAGTGTTGAACTACGAGCAGTACTTC.

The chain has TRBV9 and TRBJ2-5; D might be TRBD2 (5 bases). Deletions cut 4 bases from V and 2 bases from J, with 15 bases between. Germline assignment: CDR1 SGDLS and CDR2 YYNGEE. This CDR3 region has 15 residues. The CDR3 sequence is CASSRGRGRQETQYF. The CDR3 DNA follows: TGTGCCAGCAGCCGGGGTCGCGGAAGACAAGAGACCCAGTACTTC.

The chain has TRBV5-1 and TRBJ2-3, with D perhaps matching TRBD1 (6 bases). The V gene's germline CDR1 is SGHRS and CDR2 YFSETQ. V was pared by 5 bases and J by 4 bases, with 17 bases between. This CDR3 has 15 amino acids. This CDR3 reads CASRRGGMPPDTQYF. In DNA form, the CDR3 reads TGCGCCAGCAGGAGAGGGGGAATGCCGCCAGATACGCAGTATTTT.

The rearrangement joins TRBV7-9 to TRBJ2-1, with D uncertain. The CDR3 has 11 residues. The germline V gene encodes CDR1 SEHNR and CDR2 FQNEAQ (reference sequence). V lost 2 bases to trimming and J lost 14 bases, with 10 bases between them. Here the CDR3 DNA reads TGTGCCAGCAGCTTACAGATCCAGGAGTTCTTC. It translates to CASSLQIQEFF.

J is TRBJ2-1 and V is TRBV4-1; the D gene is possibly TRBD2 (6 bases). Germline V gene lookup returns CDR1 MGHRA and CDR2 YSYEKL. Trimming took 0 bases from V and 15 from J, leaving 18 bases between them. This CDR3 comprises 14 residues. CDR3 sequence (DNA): TGCGCCAGCAGCCAAGATCGAGTGGGCGGGACTTTGTTCTTC. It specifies CASSQDRVGGTLFF.

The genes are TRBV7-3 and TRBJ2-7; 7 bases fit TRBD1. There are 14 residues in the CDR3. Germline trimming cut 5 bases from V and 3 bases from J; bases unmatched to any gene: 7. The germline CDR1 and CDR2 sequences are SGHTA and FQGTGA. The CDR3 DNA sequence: TGTGCCAGCAGCACGAGACAGGGAAGCTACGAGCAGTACTTC. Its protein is CASSTRQGSYEQYF.

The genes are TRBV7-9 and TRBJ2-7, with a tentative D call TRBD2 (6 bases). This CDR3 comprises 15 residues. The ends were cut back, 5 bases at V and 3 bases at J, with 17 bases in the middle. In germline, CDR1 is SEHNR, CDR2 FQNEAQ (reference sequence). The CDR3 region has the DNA TGTGCCAGCAGCCCCGCGGGACTCGGGTACTACGAGCAGTACTTC. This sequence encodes CASSPAGLGYYEQYF.

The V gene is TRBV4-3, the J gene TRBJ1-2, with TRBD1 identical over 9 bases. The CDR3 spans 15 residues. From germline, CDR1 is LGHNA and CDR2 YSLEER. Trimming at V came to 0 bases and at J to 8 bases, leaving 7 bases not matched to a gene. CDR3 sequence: CASSQEGGQGAGYTF. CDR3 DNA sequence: TGCGCCAGCAGCCAAGAGGGGGGACAGGGTGCCGGCTACACCTTC.